The T cell receptor beta chain described here comes from a study of blood T cell repertoires in COVID-19. Study summary: Sites across the United States, Italy and Spain contributed samples from acute and convalescent COVID-19. T cells, B-cell-depleted T cells, or PBMCs supplied cDNA or gDNA.

How the authors handled the data: Reference gene primer amplification gave nucleated cell count estimates. Measured with immunoSEQ multiplex PCR; TCRdb has only the in-frame clones, and not every one. The D gene and trimming were derived from the DNA, and the V and J assignments and clone size from that table. The repertoire has about 120,000 clones, 85% of them found once; the top ten carry more than 10%. The CDR3 has 13 amino acids. Deletions cut 4 bases from V and 2 bases from J, with 8 bases between. The germline V gene encodes CDR1 SGHVS and CDR2 FQNEAQ. This TCR was recovered from a human donor in a cohort sampled during active COVID-19. Input material: peripheral blood. The chain has TRBV7-8 and TRBJ1-1; perhaps TRBD1 as D (6 bases). The CDR3 DNA reads as TGTGCCAGCAGCTACAGGGAAAACACTGAAGCTTTCTTT. Its protein is CASSYRENTEAFF.